The clone carrying this TCR beta chain has more than one count but fewer than ten. Its antigen remains unknown. PCR primers comprised 60 Vbeta and 13 Jbeta primers. Profiling relied on immunoSEQ multiplex PCR, and the TCRdb table lists in-frame clones only, not all of them. The table includes under 200,000 clones, approximately 11% detected once. This sample was taken from a study of cytomegalovirus exposure and HLA in healthy donors. The germline V gene encodes CDR1 SGDLS and CDR2 YYNGEE. The J segment lost 2 bases and the V segment lost 0 bases, leaving 9 bases of the junction unmatched. The CDR3 is 18 residues long. Regarding the study as a whole: Donors were assumed by presence/absence analyses to have roughly uniform sequencing depth.

Sequencing was performed on PBMCs. The sequence was obtained from a man aged 45-65 years in good health and CMV-seropositive. This rearrangement joins TRBV9 to TRBJ2-1; 9 bases match TRBD2. The DNA of the CDR3 is TGTGCCAGCAGCGTAGGTATTAGCGGGGGACGGACCTACAATGAGCAGTTCTTC. Its translation: CASSVGISGGRTYNEQFF.